These 26 T cell receptor beta chains came from one sample sequenced in a study of shared clonotypes between healthy human individuals. The data were produced by immunoSEQ multiplex PCR, yet TCRdb's version contains in-frame clones alone and is incomplete. This table holds more than 900,000 clones, around three quarters found once. The sample consisted of memory CD4+ T cells from PBMCs. The subset was: CD45RA-negative fraction. The receptors originated from a man younger than 30 in good health. Some clones in this sample may be carry-over from other donors' samples.

There are many counts of this clone. J is TRBJ2-2 and V is TRBV2; 9 bases line up with TRBD1. Germline V gene data show CDR1 as SNHLY and CDR2 as FYNNEI. The CDR3 length is 16 residues. Germline trimming cut 4 bases from V and 1 base from J; bases unmatched to any gene: 4. The CDR3 region is CASSALGQGNTGELFF. The CDR3 bases are TGTGCCAGCAGTGCCCTGGGACAGGGGAACACCGGGGAGCTGTTTTTT.

This chain links TRBV19 with TRBJ1-5; tentative D call: TRBD1 (5 bases). The CDR3 extends over 16 amino acids. Germline V CDR1 and CDR2: LNHDA, SQIVND (reference sequence). V lost 6 bases to trimming and J lost 0 bases, with 15 bases between them. Here the CDR3 reads CASRGSTAYSNQPQHF. In DNA form, the CDR3 reads TGTGCCAGTAGAGGTTCGACAGCTTATAGCAATCAGCCCCAGCATTTT.

CDR3 sequence (DNA): TGTGCCTGGAGCCACCGCTATGGCTACACCTTC. Amino acid sequence: CAWSHRYGYTF. V usage is TRBV30 and J usage is TRBJ1-2; D is unclear. The CDR3 extends over 11 amino acids. The V end lost 3 bases, the J end lost 4 bases, and 6 bases lay between the germline ends. Germline CDR1 and CDR2: GTSNPN and SVGIG (reference sequence).

CDR3 region: CASSPRSTVELFF. For the CDR3, the DNA is TGTGCCAGCTCACCACGTTCGACGGTGGAACTGTTTTTT. The chain employs TRBV18 and TRBJ2-2; no firm D call. From germline, CDR1 is KGHSH and CDR2 LQKENI. This CDR3 has 13 amino acids. The V gene lost 1 base and the J gene lost 14 bases, with 14 bases spanning the gap.

Comment on this clone: At one of its ends the junction is not consistent with the germline gene, which may arise from a read error. The V and J genes are TRBV27 and TRBJ1-1; the match to TRBD1 covers 7 bases. The CDR3 contains 14 residues. Per germline, CDR1 MNHEY and CDR2 SMNVEV (reference sequence). CDR3 in amino acids: CACRPQGGGTEAFF. CDR3 nucleotide sequence: TGTGCCTGCAGACCCCAGGGGGGAGGCACTGAAGCTTTCTTT.

This rearrangement joins TRBV5-4 to TRBJ2-2; the match to TRBD2 covers 7 bases. Germline V lookup: CDR1 SGHNT, CDR2 YYREEE (reference sequence). V lost 4 bases, J lost 0 bases, and 3 bases stayed unmatched. The CDR3 covers 15 residues. CDR3 sequence: CASSVGGTNTGELFF. Written as DNA, the CDR3 is TGTGCCAGCAGCGTCGGGGGGACGAACACCGGGGAGCTGTTTTTT.

This rearrangement joins TRBV7-9 to TRBJ1-1; D uncertain. The length of the CDR3 is 15 residues. CDR1 and CDR2 (germline): SEHNR, FQNEAQ (reference sequence). With 2 bases removed from V and 5 bases from J, the gap between germline ends came to 15 bases. CDR3 DNA: TGTGCCAGCAGCTTATACTCGCGGGGAGGGACTGAAGCTTTCTTT. Amino acid sequence: CASSLYSRGGTEAFF.

The J gene is TRBJ2-1, the V gene TRBV6-5, with D perhaps matching TRBD2 (6 bases). Germline assignment: CDR1 MNHEY and CDR2 SVGAGI. CDR3 length: 15 residues. Trimming took off 6 bases at V and 0 bases at J, with 12 bases between the two ends. This CDR3 reads CASSGGPISYNEQFF. DNA for the CDR3: TGTGCCAGCAGCGGAGGGCCCATCTCCTACAATGAGCAGTTCTTC.

This clone was counted once. The rearrangement links TRBV5-1 to TRBJ2-1; a possible D gene is TRBD1 (6 bases). V dropped 4 bases and J dropped 10 bases, with 21 bases sitting between them. The germline V gene has CDR1 SGHRS and CDR2 YFSETQ. The CDR3 length is 15 residues. The CDR3 coding sequence is TGCGCCAGCAGCCGGCCCGGGACATACGATATGGAGCAGTTCTTC. It yields the protein CASSRPGTYDMEQFF.

V usage is TRBV7-9 and J usage is TRBJ1-4; TRBD1 might be the D (5 bases). The CDR3 loop spans 14 amino acids. V was cut by 5 bases and J by 2 bases, with 9 bases left in between. Germline CDR1 is SEHNR and CDR2 is FQNEAQ (reference sequence). The CDR3 sequence: CASSVRQTNEKLFF. DNA of the CDR3: TGTGCCAGCAGCGTACGACAGACTAATGAAAAACTGTTTTTT.

CDR3 nucleotides: TGTGCCAGCAGTACGAGAGGATTAGGCTATGGCTACACCTTC. It specifies CASSTRGLGYGYTF. The chain carries TRBV27 and TRBJ1-2; D not certain. This CDR3 is built from 14 residues. Between the trimmed V and J ends, which lost 5 bases and 4 bases, there was a span of 14 bases. Germline assignment: CDR1 MNHEY and CDR2 SMNVEV (reference sequence).

Only a few counts were recorded for this clone. J is TRBJ2-2 and V is TRBV19; D is tentatively TRBD1 or TRBD2 (6 bases each). The CDR3 contains 15 residues. With 3 bases removed from V and 4 bases from J, the gap between germline ends came to 12 bases. The V gene's germline CDR1 is LNHDA and CDR2 SQIVND (reference sequence). The CDR3 loop is CASSIGGGVTGELFF. The CDR3 bases are TGTGCCAGTAGTATCGGGGGCGGAGTCACCGGGGAGCTGTTTTTT.

The rearrangement links TRBV6-1 to TRBJ2-3; TRBD2 agrees at 9 bases. The germline gives CDR1 MNHNS, CDR2 SASEGT. The V and J ends lost 4 bases and 2 bases, in that order; junction bases with no gene match: 10. The CDR3 is 17 amino acids. The CDR3 here is CASSGNRLAELTDTQYF. The CDR3 DNA reads TGTGCCAGCAGTGGAAATCGACTAGCGGAACTCACAGATACGCAGTATTTT.

To note about this clone: A clone one base away is much larger, so this may be a read error. This rearrangement joins TRBV27 to TRBJ2-3; D is uncertain. Germline lookup yields CDR1 MNHEY and CDR2 SMNVEV (reference sequence). Trimming removed 5 bases from V and 5 bases from J, with 8 bases in between. The CDR3 is 12 amino acids. CDR3 protein: CASSIEGDTQYF. In DNA form, the CDR3 reads TGTGCCAGCAGTATAGAAGGAGATACGCAGTATTTT.

The gene calls are TRBV5-4 and TRBJ2-1; D might be TRBD1 (6 bases). The CDR3 runs 16 residues. CDR1 SGHNT and CDR2 YYREEE come from the germline V gene (reference sequence). V was trimmed by 0 bases and J by 8 bases, leaving 18 bases between them. The DNA of the CDR3 is TGTGCCAGCAGCTTGGCCCGGGCCGGACAGAGCGATGAGCAGTTCTTC. It translates to CASSLARAGQSDEQFF.

This clone has just a few counts. The chain joins TRBV18 to TRBJ2-7; no clear D. V dropped 3 bases and J dropped 0 bases, with 15 bases sitting between them. From germline, CDR1 is KGHSH and CDR2 LQKENI. The length of the CDR3 is 16 residues. CDR3 bases: TGTGCCAGCTCACCCGCCGGGCCTATGAGCTCCTACGAGCAGTACTTC. Translating gives CASSPAGPMSSYEQYF.

The V call is TRBV25-1, the J call TRBJ2-2; D might be TRBD1 (6 bases). The germline V and J ends were trimmed by 3 bases and 3 bases, with 11 bases remaining between them. The CDR3 extends over 15 amino acids. The germline V gene encodes CDR1 MGHDK and CDR2 SYGVNS. CDR3 amino acids: CASSENRVYTGELFF. The CDR3 DNA sequence: TGTGCCAGCAGTGAGAACAGGGTTTACACCGGGGAGCTGTTTTTT.

The chain carries TRBV5-6 and TRBJ2-1; TRBD1 aligns across 10 bases. The germline V gene has CDR1 SGHDT and CDR2 YYEEEE. CDR3 length: 16 residues. The junction had 14 bases not matched to a gene; V was cut back by 5 bases and J by 9 bases. The CDR3 spells CASSSGTGEQYGEQFF. Written as DNA, the CDR3 is TGTGCCAGCAGTTCCGGGACAGGGGAGCAGTACGGTGAGCAGTTCTTC.

This clone was seen just once. The chain has TRBV5-4 and TRBJ2-3; the D gene is possibly TRBD2 (6 bases). Trimming stripped 0 bases from V and 0 bases from J, with 11 bases between. CDR1 and CDR2 (germline): SGHNT, YYREEE (reference sequence). This CDR3 comprises 16 residues. CDR3 nucleotides: TGTGCCAGCAGCTTGGAACGCGGGGCCAGCACAGATACGCAGTATTTT. Protein sequence: CASSLERGASTDTQYF.

This chain's CDR3 is CASSLVAQMGNEQFF. The CDR3 DNA reads as TGTGCCAGCAGCTTAGTAGCTCAGATGGGCAATGAGCAGTTCTTC. V usage is TRBV7-6 and J usage is TRBJ2-1; D not certain. Germline lookup yields CDR1 SGHVS and CDR2 FNYEAQ. CDR3 length: 15 residues. V gave up 1 base and J gave up 6 bases, with 13 bases separating them.

The chain combines TRBV28 with TRBJ2-7; D possibly corresponds to TRBD1 (5 bases). The CDR3 totals 13 residues. Per the germline V gene, CDR1 is MDHEN and CDR2 is SYDVKM. Between the trimmed V and J ends, which lost 3 bases and 9 bases, there was a span of 15 bases. As DNA, the CDR3 is TGTGCCAGCAGTTTGGAAGCAGGGATAGGGCAGTACTTC. Residues: CASSLEAGIGQYF.

The chain links TRBV29-1 to TRBJ1-3; tentatively, D is TRBD1 (5 bases). V lost 3 bases, J lost 2 bases, and 11 bases lay in between. Germline V lookup: CDR1 SQVTM, CDR2 ANQGSEA. This CDR3 is built from 14 residues. The CDR3 bases are TGCAGCGTTGATCCGACAGTAGCTGGAAACACCATATATTTT. This sequence encodes CSVDPTVAGNTIYF.

This rearrangement joins TRBV5-4 to TRBJ2-5, with D possibly being TRBD2 (6 bases). Per germline, CDR1 SGHNT and CDR2 YYREEE (reference sequence). CDR3 length: 14 amino acids. Trimming removed 4 bases at V and 4 bases at J, with 14 bases between. CDR3 DNA: TGTGCCAGCAGCCGGGACTCGCGGGGAGAGACCCAGTACTTC. The encoded protein is CASSRDSRGETQYF. Together with reference TRBV5-4 and TRBJ2-5, the CDR3 gives the full variable domain: ETGVTQSPTHLIKTRGQQVTLRCSSQSGHNTVSWYQQALGQGPQFIFQYYREEENGRGNFPPRFSGLQFPNYSSELNVNALELDDSALYLCASSRDSRGETQYFGPGTRLLVL.

This chain joins TRBV14 and TRBJ1-3; no reliable D call. Looked up from germline, CDR1 is SGHDN and CDR2 is FVKESK. CDR3 length: 14 amino acids. Trimming shortened V by 3 bases and J by 5 bases, and 11 bases separated the two germline ends. The CDR3 loop is CASSQWGSRNTIYF. The CDR3 DNA is TGTGCCAGCAGCCAGTGGGGATCTAGAAACACCATATATTTT.

The rearrangement joins TRBV28 to TRBJ2-7; D ambiguous. The CDR3 has 14 residues. Germline V gives CDR1 MDHEN, CDR2 SYDVKM. Trimming left V 7 bases short and J 4 bases short, with 17 bases between. The CDR3 bases are TGTGCCAGCACTTCTCGGGCCCAAATGTACGAGCAGTACTTC. It encodes CASTSRAQMYEQYF.

V usage is TRBV2 and J usage is TRBJ1-1; unclear D gene. V was pared by 10 bases and J by 1 base, with 13 bases between. Germline V gene data show CDR1 as SNHLY and CDR2 as FYNNEI. The CDR3 contains 13 residues. The CDR3 spells CATSLHPNTEAFF. CDR3 bases: TGTGCCACTAGCTTACACCCGAACACTGAAGCTTTCTTT.